Below, 32 T cell receptor beta chains from the same sample are listed, as sequenced in a study of beta chain features in type 1 diabetes. The entirety of the isolated RNA underwent reverse transcription, so expressed TCRB transcripts were sequenced. Profiled with immunoSEQ multiplex PCR; TCRdb holds only in-frame clones, not every one. The sample records hundreds of thousands of clones, 25% to 35% being singletons. Sequenced input: naive CD4+ T cells from blood. Receptors originate from a man in his late teens or twenties in good health.

This clone was observed a handful of times. Other DNA sequences in the same sample also yield this CDR3. The gene calls are TRBV9 and TRBJ2-1, with D possibly being TRBD2 (6 bases). The CDR3 length is 14 residues. V was pared by 0 bases and J by 4 bases, with 8 bases between. In germline, CDR1 is SGDLS, CDR2 YYNGEE. The CDR3 reads CASSVAGRYNEQFF. The CDR3 DNA follows: TGTGCCAGCAGCGTAGCCGGGAGATACAATGAGCAGTTCTTC.

This clone came up a few times. This sequence joins TRBV6-1 and TRBJ2-5; D unclear. Deletions cut 5 bases from V and 5 bases from J, with 3 bases between. Germline V gives CDR1 MNHNS, CDR2 SASEGT. The CDR3 loop spans 10 amino acids. The CDR3 bases are TGTGCCAGCAGTAGGGAGACCCAGTACTTC. This codes for CASSRETQYF.

The chain links TRBV4-2 to TRBJ2-1, with TRBD2 matching 10 bases. Germline assignment: CDR1 LGHNA and CDR2 YNFKEQ. The CDR3 covers 16 residues. V trimming: 1 base; J trimming: 6 bases; junction bases outside the gene matches: 6. CDR3 sequence reads: CASSQVGSGRINEQFF. In DNA, the CDR3 is TGTGCCAGCAGCCAAGTTGGTAGCGGGAGGATCAATGAGCAGTTCTTC.

The sample holds a few counts of this clone. The chain recombines TRBV6-6 with TRBJ1-1; 8 nucleotides match TRBD1. The junction had 3 bases not matched to a gene; V was cut back by 5 bases and J by 1 base. Germline loops: CDR1 MNHNY, CDR2 SVGAGI (reference sequence). The CDR3 consists of 14 residues. CDR3: CASSRDRGNTEAFF. CDR3 DNA sequence: TGTGCCAGCAGTCGCGACAGGGGGAACACTGAAGCTTTCTTT.

This clone was counted a few times. This chain uses TRBV25-1 with TRBJ2-7; TRBD2 aligns across 8 bases. V shed 3 bases, J shed 2 bases, and the junction held 6 bases outside the gene matches. The CDR3 runs to 15 residues. Germline lookup yields CDR1 MGHDK and CDR2 SYGVNS. The CDR3 DNA follows: TGTGCCAGCAGTGACCTAGCGGGTGGGACCTACGAGCAGTACTTC. Translated: CASSDLAGGTYEQYF.

This clone was detected only a few times. This chain uses TRBV9 with TRBJ2-3; D gene unclear. CDR1 and CDR2 from the germline V gene are SGDLS and YYNGEE. This CDR3 has 14 amino acids. Trimming took 6 bases from V and 1 from J, leaving 12 bases between them. The chain's CDR3 is CASTPSAGTDTQYF. The CDR3 bases are TGTGCCAGCACCCCCAGCGCGGGCACAGATACGCAGTATTTT.

On this clone: One end of the junction varies from germline; a read error may be responsible. This chain connects TRBV14 to TRBJ2-7; D remains ambiguous. Germline CDR1 is SGHDN and CDR2 is FVKESK. The CDR3 is 13 residues long. The CDR3 loop reads CASSQDVGHPVSF. The CDR3, as DNA: TGTGCCAGCAGCCAAGATGTCGGGCACCCGGTAAGCTTC. The full variable domain, rest sourced from reference TRBV14 and TRBJ2-7, is EAGVTQFPSHSVIEKGQTVTLRCDPISGHDNLYWYRRVMGKEIKFLLHFVKESKQDESGMPNNRFLAERTGGTYSTLKVQPAELEDSGVYFCASSQDVGHPVSFGPGTRLTVT.

This clone was detected only a few times. The genes are TRBV7-9 and TRBJ2-7, with 7 positions matching TRBD2. The CDR3 is 15 residues long. CDR1 is SEHNR, CDR2 FQNEAQ, per germline (reference sequence). With V trimmed by 5 bases and J by 6 bases, 13 bases remained unmatched. CDR3 nucleotide sequence: TGTGCCAGCAGCCCGGCGGGTGGGAGGGCCTCCGAGCAGTACTTC. Its translation: CASSPAGGRASEQYF.

This clone was seen only a few times. V is TRBV7-9 and J is TRBJ2-7, with 9 bases that match TRBD1. Germline V CDR1 and CDR2: SEHNR, FQNEAQ (reference sequence). V lost 5 bases to trimming and J lost 4 bases; unmatched junction nucleotides: 9. This CDR3 region has 15 residues. DNA of the CDR3: TGTGCCAGCAGCCAAGACAGGGGGGCGTTGTACGAGCAGTACTTC. Translation gives CASSQDRGALYEQYF.

This clone was seen only a few times. The chain recombines TRBV5-1 with TRBJ2-1, with D perhaps matching TRBD2 (6 bases). The ends were cut back, 0 bases at V and 3 bases at J, with 10 bases in the middle. The germline CDR1 and CDR2 sequences are SGHRS and YFSETQ. The CDR3 length is 15 residues. DNA of the CDR3: TGCGCCAGCAGCTTGGTAGCGGCTGTCTACAATGAGCAGTTCTTC. Translated, it gives CASSLVAAVYNEQFF.

The chain is built from TRBV7-2 and TRBJ1-3, with 11 bases lining up with TRBD1. Germline loops: CDR1 SGHTA, CDR2 FQGNSA. The CDR3 extends over 17 amino acids. V lost 4 bases to trimming and J lost 0 bases; unmatched junction nucleotides: 5. CDR3 region: CASSYGTGGTSGNTIYF. CDR3 DNA sequence: TGTGCCAGCAGCTACGGGACAGGGGGTACCTCTGGAAACACCATATATTTT.

This clone occurred a few times. This CDR3 reads CASRRGPKDNEQFF. The DNA of the CDR3 is TGTGCCAGCAGGCGAGGGCCTAAGGACAATGAGCAGTTCTTC. The rearrangement uses TRBV28 and TRBJ2-1, with a possible D match to TRBD2 (5 bases). The CDR3 sequence is 14 residues long. CDR1 and CDR2 (germline): MDHEN, SYDVKM. V was shortened by 6 bases and J by 5 bases, with 14 bases between the two germline ends.

The CDR3 is CASLKLVSGFF. CDR3 sequence (DNA): TGTGCCAGCTTAAAACTAGTGTCTGGGTTCTTC. The chain employs TRBV2 and TRBJ2-1, with D maybe TRBD2 (5 bases). V was pared by 8 bases and J by 15 bases, with 17 bases between. Germline CDR1 and CDR2: SNHLY and FYNNEI. This CDR3 comprises 11 residues.

This clone occurred a few times. The chain has TRBV29-1 and TRBJ1-2; D gene uncertain. The germline CDR1 and CDR2 sequences are SQVTM and ANQGSEA. The CDR3 is 14 residues long. Between the trimmed V and J ends, which lost 2 bases and 0 bases, there was a span of 10 bases. The CDR3 is CSVEQDEANYGYTF. Here the CDR3 DNA reads TGCAGCGTTGAACAGGACGAAGCTAACTATGGCTACACCTTC.

The chain uses TRBV4-1 and TRBJ1-2; D gene ambiguous. V lost 0 bases and J lost 4, with 9 bases in between. The CDR3 covers 14 residues. Looked up from germline, CDR1 is MGHRA and CDR2 is YSYEKL. In DNA, the CDR3 is TGCGCCAGCAGCCAAGATCATACAGCCTATGGCTACACCTTC. It encodes CASSQDHTAYGYTF.

This clone occurred a few times. Other DNA sequences in the sample encode the same CDR3. The chain links TRBV27 to TRBJ2-6; no clear D. The CDR3 sequence is 13 residues long. From germline, CDR1 is MNHEY and CDR2 SMNVEV (reference sequence). Trimming removed 6 bases from V and 0 bases from J, with 3 bases in between. CDR3 DNA: TGTGCCAGCAGGAGCTCTGGGGCCAACGTCCTGACTTTC. Translating it yields CASRSSGANVLTF.

This clone was observed a few times. The chain has TRBV4-2 and TRBJ2-1, with D tentatively TRBD2 (5 bases). V dropped 0 bases and J dropped 3 bases, with 9 bases sitting between them. This CDR3 contains 15 residues. Germline V gene lookup returns CDR1 LGHNA and CDR2 YNFKEQ. CDR3 in DNA: TGTGCCAGCAGCCAAGAACAGCGGAACTACAATGAGCAGTTCTTC. Translating it yields CASSQEQRNYNEQFF.

DNA for the CDR3: TGTGCCAGCAGCGTAGCTGGGACTAGAGGTGCAGATACGCAGTATTTT. Translated, it gives CASSVAGTRGADTQYF. The V gene is TRBV9, the J gene TRBJ2-3; 8 positions agree with TRBD2. The ends lost 0 bases at V and 4 bases at J; junction bases unmatched: 7. CDR1 and CDR2 (germline): SGDLS, YYNGEE. This CDR3 region has 16 residues.

The J gene is TRBJ2-7, the V gene TRBV30; 10 bases match TRBD2. J gave up 3 bases and V 5 bases, and 16 bases lay outside the gene matches. There are 17 residues in the CDR3. From germline, CDR1 is GTSNPN and CDR2 SVGIG (reference sequence). DNA of the CDR3: TGTGCCTGGCAACCATCATGGGGGGCTAGCGGGAGCTACGAGCAGTACTTC. It specifies CAWQPSWGASGSYEQYF.

This clone was detected only a few times. The chain is built from TRBV6-1 and TRBJ2-6; no definite D call. Trimming left V 5 bases short and J 3 bases short, with 8 bases between. Germline CDR1 is MNHNS and CDR2 is SASEGT. The CDR3 has 14 amino acids. This chain's CDR3 is CASSRPDGANVLTF. As DNA, the CDR3 is TGTGCCAGCAGTCGCCCCGATGGGGCCAACGTCCTGACTTTC.

About this clone: Other nucleotide sequences in the sample specify the same CDR3. The chain employs TRBV30 and TRBJ2-7, with 7 bases that match TRBD1. Unmatched junction bases numbered 1, after V lost 3 bases and J lost 2 bases. Germline lookup yields CDR1 GTSNPN and CDR2 SVGIG (reference sequence). The CDR3 has 12 amino acids. Here the CDR3 reads CAWRQGPYEQYF. DNA for the CDR3: TGTGCCTGGAGACAGGGGCCCTACGAGCAGTACTTC.

This clone was seen only a few times. V usage is TRBV10-3 and J usage is TRBJ2-7, with a weak D call TRBD1 (6 bases). The CDR3 consists of 14 residues. V was shortened by 6 bases and J by 5 bases, with 17 bases between the two germline ends. The germline gives CDR1 ENHRY, CDR2 SYGVKD. The CDR3 bases are TGTGCCATCAGAGGGACATTGGTAGGCGACGAGCAGTACTTC. Its translation is CAIRGTLVGDEQYF.

The chain carries TRBV7-9 and TRBJ2-7; 8 bases align to TRBD1. With V trimmed by 2 bases and J by 0 bases, 6 bases remained unmatched. The V gene's germline CDR1 is SEHNR and CDR2 FQNEAQ (reference sequence). The CDR3 runs to 16 residues. This CDR3 is CASSLSPQGASYEQYF. DNA of the CDR3: TGTGCCAGCAGCTTATCCCCCCAGGGGGCCTCCTACGAGCAGTACTTC.

J is TRBJ2-7 and V is TRBV7-3; 9 nucleotides agree with TRBD2. This CDR3 spans 16 amino acids. The germline CDR1 and CDR2 sequences are SGHTA and FQGTGA. The V and J ends lost 2 bases and 4 bases, in that order; junction bases with no gene match: 9. This chain's CDR3 is CASSLDRASGIYEQYF. CDR3 nucleotides: TGTGCCAGCAGCTTAGATAGAGCTAGCGGGATTTACGAGCAGTACTTC.

This clone was picked up a small number of times. The chain links TRBV7-2 to TRBJ1-2, with D tentatively TRBD1 (6 bases). CDR3 length: 14 amino acids. Germline V CDR1 and CDR2: SGHTA, FQGNSA. V was shortened by 7 bases and J by 7 bases, with 19 bases between the two germline ends. Here the CDR3 DNA reads TGTGCCAGCAACCCTTACAGGGAAGGGGGTGGCTACACCTTC. This translates into CASNPYREGGGYTF.

A few counts support this clone. Written as DNA, the CDR3 is TGTGCCAGCAGTTTATCGGGCCAATACCAAGAGACCCAGTACTTC. Translation: CASSLSGQYQETQYF. The V call is TRBV28, the J call TRBJ2-5; no firm D call. The CDR3 consists of 15 residues. The germline CDR1 and CDR2 sequences are MDHEN and SYDVKM. The V end was cut by 1 base, the J end by 0 bases, with 9 bases between.

This sequence joins TRBV7-9 and TRBJ2-1, with TRBD2 identical over 11 bases. From germline, CDR1 is SEHNR and CDR2 FQNEAQ (reference sequence). V lost 6 bases, J lost 7 bases, and 8 bases stayed unmatched. This CDR3 comprises 15 residues. The CDR3: CASSFTGTSGNEQFF. The CDR3 DNA sequence: TGTGCCAGCAGTTTCACCGGGACTAGCGGTAATGAGCAGTTCTTC.

This clone has more than one count but fewer than ten. This chain connects TRBV5-4 to TRBJ2-5, with 7 bases aligning to TRBD2. Germline V gives CDR1 SGHNT, CDR2 YYREEE (reference sequence). V was clipped by 5 bases and J by 1 base; unmatched bases: 8. CDR3 length equals 15 residues. DNA of the CDR3: TGTGCCAGCAGTCGCAGCGGGGTCCGCCAAGAGACCCAGTACTTC. It specifies CASSRSGVRQETQYF.

The gene calls are TRBV29-1 and TRBJ2-1; TRBD2 aligns across 13 bases. The V segment lost 2 bases and the J segment 6 bases; nucleotides outside the gene matches: 4. This CDR3 comprises 15 residues. Germline CDR1 reads SQVTM; CDR2 reads ANQGSEA. CDR3 in amino acids: CSVEHTSGRANEQFF. CDR3 coding DNA: TGCAGCGTTGAACACACTAGCGGGAGGGCCAATGAGCAGTTCTTC.

The gene calls are TRBV7-2 and TRBJ2-7; 8 nucleotides match TRBD1. This CDR3 is built from 14 residues. After removal of 4 bases from V and 3 bases from J, the junction contained 5 bases not matched to a gene. Germline CDR1 and CDR2: SGHTA and FQGNSA. The DNA of the CDR3 is TGTGCCAGCAGCTACACAGGGGGATTCTACGAGCAGTACTTC. This sequence encodes CASSYTGGFYEQYF.

This clone was counted between two and nine times. The rearrangement links TRBV10-3 to TRBJ2-7, with TRBD2 matching over 9 bases. Losses at the gene ends were 7 bases for V and 4 bases for J; bases not matched to a gene: 8. Germline V gene data show CDR1 as ENHRY and CDR2 as SYGVKD. This CDR3 region has 14 residues. The DNA for the CDR3 is TGTGCCATCAAGGCTAGCGGGGACGGGTACGAGCAGTACTTC. Protein: CAIKASGDGYEQYF.

A note on this clone: Other DNA sequences in the same sample also yield this CDR3. The V gene is TRBV29-1, the J gene TRBJ2-7, with D perhaps matching TRBD1 (8 bases). The germline V gene has CDR1 SQVTM and CDR2 ANQGSEA. Between the trimmed V and J ends, which lost 4 bases and 2 bases, there was a span of 12 bases. CDR3 length equals 13 residues. For the CDR3, the DNA is TGCAGCGTTGGGACAGGGACTACCTACGAGCAGTACTTC. Protein sequence: CSVGTGTTYEQYF.